One and the same sample provided the 17 T cell receptor beta chains below, sequenced in a study of cytomegalovirus exposure and HLA in healthy donors. Produced via immunoSEQ multiplex PCR; TCRdb's table is partial and in-frame only. The sample carries 210,000 or so clones, 88% recorded once. The specimen sequenced was PBMCs. These receptors came from a woman between 18 and 29 years old in good health and CMV-seronegative.

This clone was detected once. V is TRBV19 and J is TRBJ1-1, with D perhaps TRBD1 (5 bases). CDR1 is LNHDA and CDR2 is SQIVND in the germline V gene (reference sequence). V lost 4 bases and J lost 5, with 11 bases in between. The CDR3 runs to 13 residues. The CDR3 region is CASSTGGGTEAFF. The CDR3 DNA reads as TGTGCCAGTAGTACCGGGGGGGGTACTGAAGCTTTCTTT.

The CDR3 loop is CASSLHWGRESSVEETQYF. In DNA form, the CDR3 reads TGTGCCAGCAGCCTCCATTGGGGGCGGGAGTCCAGCGTGGAGGAGACCCAGTACTTC. The chain has TRBV28 and TRBJ2-5, with D maybe TRBD2 (7 bases). From germline, CDR1 is MDHEN and CDR2 SYDVKM. This CDR3 has 19 amino acids. V was cut by 6 bases and J by 5 bases, with 31 bases left in between. The full variable domain, with the rest looked up from reference TRBV28 and TRBJ2-5, is DVKVTQSSRYLVKRTGEKVFLECVQDMDHENMFWYRQDPGLGLRLIYFSYDVKMKEKGDIPEGYSVSREKKERFSLILESASTNQTSMYLCASSLHWGRESSVEETQYFGPGTRLLVL.

The rearrangement links TRBV7-9 to TRBJ2-1; TRBD1 might be the D (5 bases). The V gene lost 2 bases and the J gene lost 8 bases, with 13 bases spanning the gap. The germline V gene has CDR1 SEHNR and CDR2 FQNEAQ (reference sequence). The CDR3 spans 14 residues. The CDR3 loop reads CASSLLQGVDEQFF. The CDR3, as DNA: TGTGCCAGCAGCTTATTGCAGGGTGTGGATGAGCAGTTCTTC.

The chain uses TRBV28 and TRBJ2-4; D is possibly TRBD2 (5 bases). This CDR3 contains 16 residues. V shed 6 bases and J shed 1 base, with 16 bases lying between them. The germline V gene encodes CDR1 MDHEN and CDR2 SYDVKM. The CDR3 region has the DNA TGTGCCAGCAGCCACGGGGTTATAGAGGCCAAAAACATTCAGTACTTC. This translates into CASSHGVIEAKNIQYF.

The V and J genes are TRBV4-1 and TRBJ1-4; D is possibly TRBD1 (6 bases). Germline V gives CDR1 MGHRA, CDR2 YSYEKL. The CDR3 spans 18 residues. Trimming took 1 base from V and 5 from J, leaving 20 bases between them. The CDR3 spells CASSQGTLTGPANEKLFF. CDR3 nucleotide sequence: TGCGCCAGCAGCCAAGGAACTTTAACAGGGCCAGCAAATGAAAAACTGTTTTTT.

This chain links TRBV7-2 with TRBJ1-2; D is undetermined. The germline V gene has CDR1 SGHTA and CDR2 FQGNSA. The CDR3 runs to 12 residues. Trimming left V 5 bases short and J 8 bases short, with 12 bases between. The CDR3: CASSHPRGGYTF. The CDR3 DNA follows: TGTGCCAGCAGCCACCCCCGGGGAGGCTACACCTTC.

The chain is built from TRBV11-2 and TRBJ1-3; D not resolved. Germline V gene data show CDR1 as SGHAT and CDR2 as FQNNGV. V gave up 5 bases and J gave up 2 bases, with 10 bases separating them. The CDR3 loop spans 14 amino acids. CDR3 DNA sequence: TGTGCCAGCAGCGCGAGAGAAACTGGAAACACCATATATTTT. It specifies CASSARETGNTIYF.

This sequence joins TRBV5-6 and TRBJ2-7; TRBD2 matches at 13 bases. This CDR3 spans 15 amino acids. V lost 1 base, J lost 4 bases, and 2 bases stayed unmatched. Germline loops: CDR1 SGHDT, CDR2 YYEEEE. The CDR3 nucleotides read TGTGCCAGCAGCTTGTGGACTAGCGGGAGTTACGAGCAGTACTTC. Protein: CASSLWTSGSYEQYF. Complete variable domain (other parts from reference TRBV5-6 and TRBJ2-7): DAGVTQSPTHLIKTRGQQVTLRCSPKSGHDTVSWYQQALGQGPQFIFQYYEEEERQRGNFPDRFSGHQFPNYSSELNVNALLLGDSALYLCASSLWTSGSYEQYFGPGTRLTVT.

The chain uses TRBV18 and TRBJ2-1; D uncertain. Germline CDR1 KGHSH, CDR2 LQKENI. Trimming shortened V by 3 bases and J by 9 bases, and 15 bases separated the two germline ends. The CDR3 spans 14 residues. CDR3 sequence reads: CASSPENPSTEQFF. In DNA form, the CDR3 reads TGTGCCAGCTCACCGGAGAATCCCTCGACTGAGCAGTTCTTC.

The chain uses TRBV28 and TRBJ1-4; no definite D call. Germline values: CDR1 MDHEN, CDR2 SYDVKM. Trimming cost V 3 bases and J 0 bases, with 11 bases left between them. The CDR3 is 16 amino acids. The CDR3 region is CASSFGLLTTNEKLFF. Written as DNA, the CDR3 is TGTGCCAGCAGTTTCGGACTGCTCACAACTAATGAAAAACTGTTTTTT. Supplemented by reference TRBV28 and TRBJ1-4, the full variable domain reads DVKVTQSSRYLVKRTGEKVFLECVQDMDHENMFWYRQDPGLGLRLIYFSYDVKMKEKGDIPEGYSVSREKKERFSLILESASTNQTSMYLCASSFGLLTTNEKLFFGSGTQLSVL.

The rearrangement links TRBV4-3 to TRBJ1-4, with TRBD1 identical over 7 bases. Germline values: CDR1 LGHNA, CDR2 YSLEER. This CDR3 spans 14 amino acids. With 4 bases clipped from V and 8 bases from J, the junction kept 7 bases outside the gene matches. The CDR3 region is CASSPQGVREKLFF. DNA of the CDR3: TGCGCCAGCAGCCCTCAGGGGGTTCGGGAAAAACTGTTTTTT.

The chain employs TRBV5-4 and TRBJ1-1; TRBD1 matches 7 bases. This CDR3 region has 14 residues. Germline CDR1 and CDR2: SGHNT and YYREEE (reference sequence). V dropped 5 bases and J dropped 0; count of bases not matched to a gene: 4. The CDR3 DNA sequence: TGTGCCAGCAGTCTACAGGGGATGAACACTGAAGCTTTCTTT. It is translated as CASSLQGMNTEAFF.

This rearrangement joins TRBV18 to TRBJ2-7; D may be TRBD2 (5 bases). This CDR3 has 14 residues. The V gene lost 3 bases and the J gene lost 2 bases, with 11 bases spanning the gap. The germline CDR1 and CDR2 sequences are KGHSH and LQKENI. The CDR3 nucleotides are TGTGCCAGCTCACCCGCCCGGGGTCCCTACGAGCAGTACTTC. It encodes CASSPARGPYEQYF.

The chain links TRBV10-3 to TRBJ2-7; 7 bases align to TRBD1. Germline CDR1 and CDR2: ENHRY and SYGVKD. The CDR3 runs 13 residues. V was pared by 4 bases and J by 0 bases, with 0 bases of the junction left unmatched. This CDR3 is CAISAGGSYEQYF. The CDR3 nucleotides are TGTGCCATCAGTGCAGGGGGCTCCTACGAGCAGTACTTC.

This chain joins TRBV10-2 and TRBJ2-5; D is undetermined. Trimming pared 3 bases from V and 2 bases from J, leaving 13 bases between. Germline V lookup: CDR1 WSHSY, CDR2 SAAADI. This CDR3 region has 15 residues. Here the CDR3 DNA reads TGCGCCAGCAGTGATATTCGGCGGATACAAGAGACCCAGTACTTC. Translating it yields CASSDIRRIQETQYF.

The chain carries TRBV27 and TRBJ2-1, with TRBD2 identical over 7 bases. The CDR3 length is 13 residues. The V and J ends lost 3 bases and 15 bases, in that order; junction bases with no gene match: 11. Germline V lookup: CDR1 MNHEY, CDR2 SMNVEV (reference sequence). The CDR3 loop reads CASSFPSGARWFF. For the CDR3, the DNA is TGTGCCAGCAGTTTTCCGAGCGGGGCCCGGTGGTTCTTC.

The V and J genes are TRBV5-1 and TRBJ2-1, with 8 bases lining up with TRBD2. V shed 1 base and J 6 bases; nucleotides not matched to a gene: 6. Looked up from germline, CDR1 is SGHRS and CDR2 is YFSETQ. The CDR3 spans 15 residues. CDR3 sequence (DNA): TGCGCCAGCAGCTTGATCGGGAGGGCCGGCAATGAGCAGTTCTTC. This gives the protein CASSLIGRAGNEQFF.